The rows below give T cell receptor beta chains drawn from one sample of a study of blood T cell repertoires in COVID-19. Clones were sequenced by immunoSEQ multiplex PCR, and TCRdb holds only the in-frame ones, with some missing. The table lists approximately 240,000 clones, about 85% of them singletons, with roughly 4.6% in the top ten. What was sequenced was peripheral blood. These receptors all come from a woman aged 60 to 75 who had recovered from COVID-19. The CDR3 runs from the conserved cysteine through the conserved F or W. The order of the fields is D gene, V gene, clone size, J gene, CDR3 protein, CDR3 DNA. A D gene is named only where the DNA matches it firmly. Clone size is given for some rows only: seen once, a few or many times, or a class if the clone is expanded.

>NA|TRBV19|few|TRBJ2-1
CATGDRYYNEQFF
TGTGCGACCGGAGACAGATATTACAATGAGCAGTTCTTC
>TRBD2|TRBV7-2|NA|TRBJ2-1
CASSLALMPSGGIEQFF
TGTGCCAGCAGCTTAGCCCTAATGCCCAGCGGGGGGATTGAGCAGTTCTTC
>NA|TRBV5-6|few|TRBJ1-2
CASSFSHGADYTF
TGTGCCAGCAGCTTCTCTCATGGGGCTGACTACACCTTC
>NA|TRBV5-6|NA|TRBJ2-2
CASSLAGGVIGGELFF
TGTGCCAGCAGCTTGGCTGGCGGGGTAATTGGCGGGGAGCTGTTTTTT
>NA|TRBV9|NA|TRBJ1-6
CASSFNSGDSPLHF
TGTGCCAGCAGCTTCAACTCAGGGGATTCACCCCTCCACTTT
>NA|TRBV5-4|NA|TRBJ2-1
CASNLGDYNEQFF
TGTGCCAGCAACCTCGGGGACTACAATGAGCAGTTCTTC
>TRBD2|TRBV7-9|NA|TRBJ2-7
CASSWGLAGAYEQYF
TGTGCCAGCAGTTGGGGACTAGCGGGGGCCTACGAGCAGTACTTC
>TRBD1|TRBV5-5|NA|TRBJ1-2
CASSFGQGGYGYTF
TGTGCCAGCAGCTTTGGACAGGGGGGCTATGGCTACACCTTC
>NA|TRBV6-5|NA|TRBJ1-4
CASSRSPNEKLFF
TGTGCCAGCAGCAGATCCCCTAATGAAAAACTGTTTTTT
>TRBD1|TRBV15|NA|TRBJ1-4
CATSRARGTGSEKLFF
TGTGCCACCAGCAGAGCCCGGGGGACAGGGTCTGAAAAACTGTTTTTT
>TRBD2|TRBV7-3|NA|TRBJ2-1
CASSLTLAGLPEQFF
TGTGCCAGCAGCTTAACACTAGCGGGTCTACCGGAGCAGTTCTTC
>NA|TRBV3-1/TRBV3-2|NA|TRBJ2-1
CASSQSAGQFF
TGTGCCAGCAGCCAATCTGCAGGGCAGTTCTTC
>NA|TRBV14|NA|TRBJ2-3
CASSQFSFSDTQYF
TGTGCCAGCAGCCAATTTAGTTTCTCAGATACGCAGTATTTT
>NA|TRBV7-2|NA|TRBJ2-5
CASSFQGRVETQYF
TGTGCCAGCAGCTTTCAGGGGAGGGTAGAGACCCAGTACTTC
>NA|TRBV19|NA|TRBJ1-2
CASSILAPWGYGYTF
TGTGCCAGTAGTATACTAGCCCCATGGGGCTATGGCTACACCTTC
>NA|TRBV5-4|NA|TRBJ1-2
CASSLDRMDYGYTF
TGTGCCAGCAGCTTGGACAGGATGGACTATGGCTACACCTTC
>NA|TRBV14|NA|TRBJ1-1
CASSQERLNPNTEAFF
TGTGCCAGCAGCCAAGAACGCCTAAACCCGAACACTGAAGCTTTCTTT
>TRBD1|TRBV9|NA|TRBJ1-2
CASSVGGGYSYGYTF
TGTGCCAGCAGCGTAGGAGGGGGCTACAGCTATGGCTACACCTTC
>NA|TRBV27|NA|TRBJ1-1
CASSLGGGTEAFF
TGTGCCAGCAGTCTCGGGGGAGGCACTGAAGCTTTCTTT
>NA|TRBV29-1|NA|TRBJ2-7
CSVIPEGYYYEQYF
TGCAGCGTGATCCCTGAGGGCTACTACTACGAGCAGTACTTC
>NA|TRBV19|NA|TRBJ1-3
CASRRGNSGNTIYF
TGTGCCAGTAGGCGCGGCAACTCTGGAAACACCATATATTTT
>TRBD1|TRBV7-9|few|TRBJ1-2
CASSSGTEFNYGYTF
TGTGCCAGCAGCTCCGGGACAGAATTTAACTATGGCTACACCTTC
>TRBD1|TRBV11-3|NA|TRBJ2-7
CASSLGNRGDEQYF
TGTGCCAGCAGCTTAGGCAACAGGGGGGACGAGCAGTACTTC
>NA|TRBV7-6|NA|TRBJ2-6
CASSLTNRNSGANVLTF
TGTGCCAGCAGCTTAACTAACCGCAACTCTGGGGCCAACGTCCTGACTTTC